This TCR beta chain was identified during a study of beta chain features in type 1 diabetes (dated by TCRdb to the late 2010s). For the study in its entirety: No differences in mean age, gender distribution, total cell number or subset yield were found between patients and healthy donors. The study compared TCRB repertoires of sorted circulating CD4+ T cell subsets between recently diagnosed type 1 diabetes patients and matched healthy donors. Across all samples, almost 110 million sorted cells were examined, and cell number per subset correlated strongly with RNA yield. Regulatory and stem cell-like memory subsets were obtained from only 8 patients and about eight healthy donors, while naive and central memory subsets were obtained from all 30 or so donors.

A few counts support this clone. Its antigen is still unknown. Base qualities were left out, and no much larger clone turns up one base away. The paper's findings and limits, for the study overall: Type 1 diabetes patients showed a moderate but significant shortening of TCRB CDR3 length in all four CD4+ subsets. HLA sub-analyses involved small numbers of individuals, so any influence of HLA type on TCRB rearrangement remained unresolved. Naive, central memory and regulatory TCRB repertoires appeared more similar among patients than among healthy donors. Patients with type 1 diabetes made fewer insertions and deleted more nucleotides at VDJ recombination sites, implying thymic rearrangement abnormalities. PCR might favor shorter templates, but patient and control samples were amplified and corrected together, so any skew would affect both groups equally. Because cDNA was sequenced instead of genomic DNA, highly expressing activated cells could be over-represented, though the groups showed no difference in activation or CD3 levels.

The High Capacity cDNA Reverse Transcription Kit was used to reverse transcribe all of the isolated RNA, meaning that expressed TCRB transcripts were what got sequenced. Deep immunoSEQ sequencing was performed on naive, central memory and regulatory T cell samples, with an average of roughly 4 million total reads per sample. Sorted cells were lysed in RLT buffer, and RNA was extracted using DNase-treated RNeasy Micro or Mini kits according to cell number. To prevent cross-contamination, every cell subset was processed on its own, while patient and healthy donor samples were processed together. The immunoSEQ multiplex PCR was used to amplify TCRB sequences from cDNA, yielding 87-bp fragments that span the CDR3 region. Sequencing of the amplicons was done on the Illumina HiSeq platform. Processing in the source paper ran as follows. Synthetic template baselines were used to correct PCR bias computationally, reads within Hamming distance 2 were collapsed together, and singletons that could not be merged were discarded. Reads were aligned to IMGT to assign V, D and J genes, CDR3 length, and insertions or deletions at six rearrangement sites. Within each subset, clonotype counts were normalized to sorted cell number, after which true diversity and Gini coefficients were computed with the tcR R package. Repertoire sharing was quantified using the overlap coefficient calculated on TCRB nucleotide sequences. Out-of-frame TCRB sequences from naive cells were analyzed as a proxy for the pre-selection repertoire. TCRdb took over this immuneACCESS table, retaining in-frame rearrangements with V and J assigned. Such tables are incomplete; in checked studies, under half of the missing clones stem from an unresolved V gene, and the remainder is unexplained. V and J calls and clone size come straight from that table; D and trimming were deduced from the DNA. The sample profile shows more than 300,000 clones; around 13% of them were found once. The ten most abundant clones make up over 0.008% of the sample.

Each donor gave one peripheral blood draw, approximately 110 mL on average, collected into heparinised tubes. A BD FACSAria II was used to sort naive, central memory, regulatory and stem cell-like memory CD4+ T cells with a panel that included CD45RO, CCR7, CD25, CD127, CD95 and CD27. All sorted populations exceeded 98% purity. PBMCs were separated immediately by Lymphoprep density gradient centrifugation and were stained directly, without being cultured. To minimize batch effects, samples were stained and sorted in pairs, one healthy donor with one patient per experiment. The CDR3 contains 13 residues, cysteine and phenylalanine counted. Only the CDR3 portion is preserved as DNA: 39 bases, with reading frame beginning at the first base. Trimming takes 4 bases from V and 5 bases from J, and the germline ends sit 11 bases apart. The germline V gene encodes CDR1 SEHNR and CDR2 FQNEAQ (reference sequence).

Specimen: naive CD4+ T cells from blood. The cell subset or site label here, explained by the study, means: true naive CD4+ T cells. Rearrangement joined TRBV7-9 to TRBJ1-2, with TRBD1 perhaps the D gene, on 6 matching bases. The receptor was derived from a woman aged 18 to 35 with type 1 diabetes. The encoded CDR3 is CASSSKGGYGYTF. In nucleotide form, the sequence is TGTGCCAGCAGCTCCAAAGGGGGTTATGGCTACACCTTC.